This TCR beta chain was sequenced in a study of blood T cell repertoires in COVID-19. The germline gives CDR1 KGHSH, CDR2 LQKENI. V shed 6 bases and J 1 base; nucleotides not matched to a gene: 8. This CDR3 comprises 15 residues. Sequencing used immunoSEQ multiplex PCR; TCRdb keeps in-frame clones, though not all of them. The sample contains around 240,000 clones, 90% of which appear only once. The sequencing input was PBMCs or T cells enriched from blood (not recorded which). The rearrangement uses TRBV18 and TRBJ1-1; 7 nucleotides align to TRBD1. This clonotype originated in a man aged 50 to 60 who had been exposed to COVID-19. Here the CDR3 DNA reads TGTGCCAGCTCCTACGGGACAGTAACGAACACTGAAGCTTTCTTT. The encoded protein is CASSYGTVTNTEAFF.